The next 3 T cell receptor beta chains were all read from a single sample in a study of vaccination and CD4 T cells after COVID-19. Sequencing of cultured CD4+ T cell DNA used the Oncomine TCR Beta short-read assay. TCRdb fed the PCR reads into MiXCR, producing one record per CDR3 protein. The table shows roughly 9,800 distinct CDR3 sequences, with more than 35% occurring only once. The antigens of these receptors remain unknown. Treatment meaning: approximately nine-day PBMC culture with coronavirus spike peptide pools or control peptides (ViraFEST assay). These CD4+ T cells came from an unexposed donor, sampled before the COVID-19 pandemic (2011-2018). Sequencing was done on a sample of CD4+ T cells from blood, cultured in vitro. The receptors come from a human donor in good health.

The chain carries TRBV19 and TRBJ2-1; the match to TRBD2 covers 12 bases. This CDR3 has 16 residues. With V trimmed by 0 bases and J by 6 bases, 3 bases remained unmatched. Germline loops: CDR1 LNHDA, CDR2 SQIVND (reference sequence). The CDR3 is CASSIDRLAGVNEQFF. CDR3 DNA: TGTGCCAGTAGTATAGATAGACTAGCGGGAGTCAATGAGCAGTTCTTC. Full variable domain (outside the CDR3, taken from reference TRBV19 and TRBJ2-1): DGGITQSPKYLFRKEGQNVTLSCEQNLNHDAMYWYRQDPGQGLRLIYYSQIVNDFQKGDIAEGYSVSREKKESFPLTVTSAQKNPTAFYLCASSIDRLAGVNEQFFGPGTRLTVL.

This clonotype was found a few times. This chain joins TRBV5-4 and TRBJ1-2; D call uncertain. V shed 4 bases and J shed 8 bases, with 12 bases lying between them. This CDR3 is built from 12 residues. CDR1 and CDR2 from the germline V gene are SGHNT and YYREEE (reference sequence). As DNA, the CDR3 is TGTGCCAGCAGCCCGGACGGACGGGGCTACACCTTC. It translates to CASSPDGRGYTF.

In this sample, this clonotype turned up a few times. The chain uses TRBV20-1 and TRBJ1-5; D perhaps matches TRBD1 (5 bases). CDR3 length: 15 amino acids. In germline, CDR1 is DFQATT, CDR2 SNEGSKA (reference sequence). V gave up 5 bases and J gave up 7 bases, with 21 bases separating them. This CDR3 is CSASRVAGVGQPQHF. DNA for the CDR3: TGCAGTGCTTCCCGGGTAGCGGGGGTGGGGCAGCCCCAGCATTTT.